This TCR beta chain originates from a study of blood T cell repertoires in COVID-19. This clone was observed a single time. TCRdb's table, derived via immunoSEQ multiplex PCR, lists solely in-frame clones and lacks some. The sample comprises 400,000 or so clones, less than 95% of which are singletons, and 0.6% rests with the top ten. Germline V gene sequence: CDR1 LNHDA, CDR2 SQIVND (reference sequence). V trimming: 6 bases; J trimming: 6 bases; junction bases outside the gene matches: 6. The CDR3 spans 13 residues. The chain recombines TRBV19 with TRBJ2-3; 7 bases align to TRBD1. The sample consisted of PBMCs or T cells enriched from blood (not recorded which). The TCR sequence derives from a man between 18 and 29 years old who had recovered from COVID-19. In DNA form, the CDR3 reads TGTGCCAGTAGGTCACAGGGGAAGGATACGCAGTATTTT. Protein product: CASRSQGKDTQYF.